This T cell receptor beta chain was captured by sequencing in a study of cytotoxic CD8 clonotypes in ibrutinib-treated CLL. The overall study: Outcomes included some 25 partial and 2 complete responses; after median roughly 69 months, 14 stayed remitted and roughly twelve progressed. Notes on the study in general: Clonality increased at ibrutinib response and stayed stable in sustained remission. At progression, however, it fell back toward baseline.

As concerns this clone: Its antigen remains unidentified.

Germline V lookup: CDR1 MNHNS, CDR2 SASEGT. Trimming left V 4 bases short and J 6 bases short, with 15 bases between. This CDR3 comprises 14 residues. About 2 micrograms of genomic DNA, which was extracted from cryopreserved PBMCs, served as the material used for the TCR beta libraries. The method was immunoSEQ multiplex PCR; TCRdb's version includes in-frame clones alone and lacks a portion of them. The sample includes 160,000 or so clones, roughly four fifths of them seen just once. This TCR derives from a human donor with chronic lymphocytic leukemia. V is TRBV6-1 and J is TRBJ1-2; the D is unclear. The sequencing used PBMCs, collected after 24 months of ibrutinib treatment. The CDR3 is CASSGYPGSDGYTF. Here the CDR3 DNA reads TGTGCCAGCAGTGGCTATCCGGGGAGCGATGGCTACACCTTC.